The TCR beta chain under discussion was sequenced for a study of T cell repertoires in cytomegalovirus infection (dated by TCRdb to between 2019 and 2020). Describing the broader study: The peptide stimulations were aimed at well-studied HLA-B-restricted epitopes as well as recently identified HLA-C-restricted CMV epitopes, whose presentation resists viral immunomodulation. Because public TCR beta signatures pointed to carriage of CMV infection together with the matching HLA type, the HLA type of each donor mattered for the analysis.

A word on this clonotype: This clone's antigen is unknown. No base-level quality is on record; no much larger clone is a single base apart.

The sequencing machine was an Illumina HiSeq 1500. The public reads were quality trimmed at Q25 with fastp and then assembled into clones with MiXCR by TCRdb, keeping productive beta chains. Each entry merges the rows of one CDR3 protein and shows their most common DNA and genes. The sample includes hundreds of thousands of distinct CDR3 sequences, with about two fifths observed a single time. The ten biggest clones cover roughly two fifths of the sample. According to the study, the label for this sample's treatment or condition signals: in vitro stimulation with specific CMV peptide epitopes to enrich CMV-specific T cells. According to the germline V gene (reference sequence), CDR1 reads LNHNV and CDR2 reads YYDKDF. Deletion took 3 bases off V and 3 bases off J, with a span of 24 bases between the germline ends. Its CDR3 holds 19 amino acids, cysteine through phenylalanine. Just the 57-base CDR3 DNA is kept, in frame starting at base 1.

The research as a whole found: The ex vivo response was dominated by HLA-C-restricted CMV-specific TCR beta clonotypes, which also provided the single most frequent clonotype in two of eight donors. In both this cohort and an independent approximately 350-donor cohort, the cumulative frequency of public TCR beta family members distinguished carriers of CMV infection plus the relevant HLA type.

This sequence was found in a human donor in good health (CMV status not recorded). Some clones in this sample may be carry-over from other donors' samples. Sequencing used cultured PBMCs, obtained from culture after CMV antigen stimulation. This receptor chain uses TRBV15 and TRBJ1-3, and the D gene may be TRBD1, 6 bases matching. The sequenced DNA is TGTGCCACCAGCAGGGGGCCCCTTTTTGCGGACAGCTATGGAAACACCATATATTTT. It translates as CATSRGPLFADSYGNTIYF.